Each of the 20 T cell receptor beta chains below was sequenced from the same sample in a study of shared clonotypes between healthy human individuals. Generated by immunoSEQ multiplex PCR, the TCRdb table keeps only in-frame clones and is missing some. The profile shows some 2,000,000 clones, more than 90% of them singletons. Sequenced material: naive CD4+ T cells sorted from blood. Sample subset: CD45RA+ positively selected. The receptors shown here come from a man aged 18-30 years in good health.

The rearrangement uses TRBV2 and TRBJ1-2; D is unclear. Trimming left V 2 bases short and J 4 bases short, with 11 bases between. This CDR3 is built from 14 residues. CDR1 and CDR2 (germline): SNHLY, FYNNEI. CDR3 sequence reads: CASSESTASYGYTF. CDR3 coding DNA: TGTGCCAGCAGTGAAAGCACCGCAAGCTATGGCTACACCTTC. Full variable domain (rest looked up from reference TRBV2 and TRBJ1-2): EPEVTQTPSHQVTQMGQEVILRCVPISNHLYFYWYRQILGQKVEFLVSFYNNEISEKSEIFDDQFSVERPDGSNFTLKIRSTKLEDSAMYFCASSESTASYGYTFGSGTRLTVV.

V is TRBV6-5 and J is TRBJ2-3, with D possibly matching TRBD2 (6 bases). The CDR3 is made up of 15 amino acids. Trimming took 6 bases from V and 3 from J, leaving 16 bases between them. In germline, CDR1 is MNHEY, CDR2 SVGAGI. In DNA, the CDR3 is TGTGCCAGCAGACGCGGGACGGTTAAAACAGATACGCAGTATTTT. Protein product: CASRRGTVKTDTQYF.

V and J are TRBV11-1 and TRBJ1-2; no reliable D call. The V end lost 6 bases, the J end lost 6 bases, and 11 bases lay between the germline ends. The germline V gene encodes CDR1 SGHAT and CDR2 FQDESV (reference sequence). The CDR3 is made up of 12 amino acids. The CDR3 region is CASRSSRDGYTF. The CDR3 DNA is TGTGCCAGCAGGTCAAGCCGGGATGGCTACACCTTC.

A remark on this clone: The same CDR3 is also encoded by other DNA sequences in this sample. J is TRBJ1-2 and V is TRBV6-5, with D possibly TRBD1 on 6 matching bases. CDR3 length: 14 residues. V shed 0 bases and J shed 7 bases, with 12 bases lying between them. Germline assignment: CDR1 MNHEY and CDR2 SVGAGI. The CDR3 sequence: CASSYSLGAGGYTF. DNA for the CDR3: TGTGCCAGCAGTTACTCTCTGGGGGCTGGTGGCTACACCTTC.

The chain has TRBV6-6 and TRBJ2-7; TRBD1 agrees at 8 bases. The J segment lost 6 bases and the V segment lost 0 bases, leaving 10 bases of the junction unmatched. The CDR3 sequence is 16 residues long. The germline V gene encodes CDR1 MNHNY and CDR2 SVGAGI (reference sequence). CDR3 coding DNA: TGTGCCAGCAGTTACTCGATTATCCAGGGGGCTGGCGAGCAGTACTTC. This translates into CASSYSIIQGAGEQYF.

The chain combines TRBV2 with TRBJ1-2, with 9 bases fitting TRBD1. Losses at the gene ends were 6 bases for V and 1 base for J; bases not matched to a gene: 6. This CDR3 has 15 amino acids. Germline V gene lookup returns CDR1 SNHLY and CDR2 FYNNEI. The CDR3 DNA reads TGTGCCAGCAGGAAGGACAGGGGCGGTAACTATGGCTACACCTTC. This translates into CASRKDRGGNYGYTF. Variable domain in full (rest from reference TRBV2 and TRBJ1-2): EPEVTQTPSHQVTQMGQEVILRCVPISNHLYFYWYRQILGQKVEFLVSFYNNEISEKSEIFDDQFSVERPDGSNFTLKIRSTKLEDSAMYFCASRKDRGGNYGYTFGSGTRLTVV.

Regarding this clone: Other nucleotide sequences in the sample specify the same CDR3. CDR3 region: CASSPGQVISYEQYF. The CDR3 DNA follows: TGTGCCAGCTCACCTGGACAGGTAATCTCCTACGAGCAGTACTTC. The chain uses TRBV18 and TRBJ2-7; 7 bases fit TRBD1. The germline V gene encodes CDR1 KGHSH and CDR2 LQKENI. The CDR3 totals 15 residues. Trimming took 3 bases from V and 0 from J; bases not matched to a gene: 5.

In its sample, this clone was seen once. The chain couples TRBV28 to TRBJ1-2; D unresolved. Germline assignment: CDR1 MDHEN and CDR2 SYDVKM. The V end was cut by 4 bases, the J end by 5 bases, with 17 bases between. The CDR3 is 15 residues long. As DNA, the CDR3 is TGTGCCAGCAGTTCCGGCGCAGTAACCCTATATGGCTACACCTTC. Protein product: CASSSGAVTLYGYTF.

V usage is TRBV6-6 and J usage is TRBJ2-2; D possibly corresponds to TRBD2 (5 bases). This CDR3 is 13 amino acids long. Trimming shortened V by 2 bases and J by 7 bases, and 8 bases separated the two germline ends. Looked up from germline, CDR1 is MNHNY and CDR2 is SVGAGI (reference sequence). As DNA, the CDR3 is TGTGCCAGCAGTTACCGGGCGGGCGGGGAGCTGTTTTTT. Its translation is CASSYRAGGELFF.

V gene TRBV4-3 combines with J gene TRBJ1-2; D is uncertain. V lost 0 bases and J lost 8, with 16 bases in between. Germline lookup yields CDR1 LGHNA and CDR2 YSLEER. The CDR3 extends over 15 amino acids. For the CDR3, the DNA is TGCGCCAGCAGCCAAGATGGGAGATCCTCGGGGGGCTACACCTTC. This sequence encodes CASSQDGRSSGGYTF.

The chain has TRBV7-2 and TRBJ2-7, with 14 bases aligning to TRBD2. J was trimmed by 2 bases and V by 5 bases; bases with no gene match: 2. Germline assignment: CDR1 SGHTA and CDR2 FQGNSA. The CDR3 runs 15 residues. The CDR3 reads CASSGTSGRPYEQYF. CDR3 sequence (DNA): TGTGCCAGCAGCGGGACTAGCGGGAGACCCTACGAGCAGTACTTC. The full variable domain, with the rest looked up from reference TRBV7-2 and TRBJ2-7, is GAGVSQSPSNKVTEKGKDVELRCDPISGHTALYWYRQSLGQGLEFLIYFQGNSAPDKSGLPSDRFSAERTGGSVSTLTIQRTQQEDSAVYLCASSGTSGRPYEQYFGPGTRLTVT.

This clone was seen only once. The chain combines TRBV5-4 with TRBJ1-2; weak D call: TRBD1 (6 bases). Deletions cut 4 bases from V and 4 bases from J, with 14 bases between. CDR3 length: 14 residues. Germline-derived CDR1 and CDR2 are SGHNT and YYREEE (reference sequence). CDR3 sequence (DNA): TGTGCCAGCAGCCCCGAAGGGGGTGGCTATGGCTACACCTTC. Amino acid sequence: CASSPEGGGYGYTF.

The CDR3: CASRTGTRNNEQFF. For the CDR3, the DNA is TGTGCCAGCAGGACCGGGACACGGAACAATGAGCAGTTCTTC. This chain joins TRBV6-6 and TRBJ2-1, with a weak D call TRBD1 (6 bases). The germline V and J ends were trimmed by 6 bases and 5 bases, with 14 bases remaining between them. The CDR3 length is 14 residues. Germline V gives CDR1 MNHNY, CDR2 SVGAGI (reference sequence).

The genes are TRBV5-1 and TRBJ2-7; 7 bases agree with TRBD2. The CDR3 has 17 residues. The V segment lost 0 bases and the J segment 6 bases; nucleotides outside the gene matches: 15. The V gene's germline CDR1 is SGHRS and CDR2 YFSETQ. Here the CDR3 reads CASSLGLLAAPGGEQYF. The CDR3 DNA sequence: TGCGCCAGCAGCTTGGGCCTTCTAGCGGCCCCCGGGGGCGAGCAGTACTTC.

The gene calls are TRBV18 and TRBJ2-7; D perhaps matches TRBD1 (5 bases). This CDR3 has 16 residues. Germline V lookup: CDR1 KGHSH, CDR2 LQKENI. With 4 bases removed from V and 5 bases from J, the gap between germline ends came to 21 bases. The CDR3: CASSLTEGVRNDEQYF. The CDR3 DNA sequence: TGTGCCAGCTCACTAACAGAAGGGGTTAGGAACGACGAGCAGTACTTC.

V gene TRBV11-2 combines with J gene TRBJ2-1; 9 bases are shared with TRBD2. This CDR3 comprises 17 residues. Germline trimming cut 1 base from V and 7 bases from J; bases unmatched to any gene: 11. Germline V lookup: CDR1 SGHAT, CDR2 FQNNGV. As DNA, the CDR3 is TGTGCCAGCAGCTTAGCCTATAAAGGACTAGCGTTTAATGAGCAGTTCTTC. This encodes CASSLAYKGLAFNEQFF.

The chain couples TRBV11-3 to TRBJ2-3; 9 bases are a match to TRBD2. V shed 1 base and J 4 bases; nucleotides not matched to a gene: 3. This CDR3 contains 15 residues. Germline CDR1 reads SGHNT; CDR2 reads YENEEA. The CDR3 loop reads CASSLGGRASDTQYF. The CDR3, as DNA: TGTGCCAGCAGCTTAGGCGGGAGGGCCTCAGATACGCAGTATTTT.

In this sample, this clone turned up once. The chain carries TRBV6-4 and TRBJ1-6, with TRBD1 matching over 9 bases. The CDR3 length is 14 residues. Losses at the gene ends were 4 bases for V and 10 bases for J; bases not matched to a gene: 5. Germline loops: CDR1 MRHNA, CDR2 SNTAGT. This CDR3 is CASSGTGVGSPLHF. The CDR3 DNA sequence: TGTGCCAGCAGTGGGACAGGGGTTGGCTCACCCCTCCACTTT.

The chain joins TRBV19 to TRBJ1-5; the D gene is possibly TRBD1 (6 bases). Trimming pared 0 bases from V and 4 bases from J, leaving 16 bases between. The CDR3 has 17 amino acids. Per the germline V gene, CDR1 is LNHDA and CDR2 is SQIVND (reference sequence). The CDR3 reads CASSIDPWGARNQPQHF. CDR3 bases: TGTGCCAGTAGTATAGATCCATGGGGGGCGAGGAATCAGCCCCAGCATTTT.

The rearrangement joins TRBV30 to TRBJ1-5, with D possibly TRBD1 on 5 matching bases. Germline V CDR1 and CDR2: GTSNPN, SVGIG (reference sequence). The CDR3 contains 13 residues. The V end lost 0 bases, the J end lost 4 bases, and 7 bases lay between the germline ends. The CDR3 DNA sequence: TGTGCCTGGAGTGTGACAGAGAATCAGCCCCAGCATTTT. Its translation: CAWSVTENQPQHF.